Presented here are 32 T cell receptor beta chains from one specimen sequenced in a study of shared T cell receptors in the human thymus. The table came from immunoSEQ multiplex PCR; TCRdb's copy has only in-frame clones and leaves some out. Of around 730,000 clones in the sample, 70% to 90% were seen once. These data also featured in a second study, about human thymus T cells.

Sequenced: thymocytes. These receptors were taken from a girl less than two years old with a congenital heart defect.

The chain recombines TRBV15 with TRBJ2-1, with unresolved D. Trimming pared 3 bases from V and 6 bases from J, leaving 18 bases between. The CDR3 runs 16 residues. The germline V gene encodes CDR1 LNHNV and CDR2 YYDKDF (reference sequence). CDR3 DNA: TGTGCCACCAGCAGCCGATCTAAATATCCCCGCAATGAGCAGTTCTTC. It is translated as CATSSRSKYPRNEQFF.

A single count supports this clone. V usage is TRBV5-1 and J usage is TRBJ1-2; 7 bases align to TRBD1. The CDR3 consists of 15 residues. Trimming removed 3 bases from V and 6 bases from J; junction bases left unmatched: 11. Germline V gene data show CDR1 as SGHRS and CDR2 as YFSETQ. The DNA for the CDR3 is TGCGCCAGCAGCTATCCGACAGGGCGAGGCGATGGCTACACCTTC. It encodes CASSYPTGRGDGYTF.

This clone has a single count. The chain is built from TRBV19 and TRBJ1-1; perhaps TRBD1 as D (6 bases). With 1 base removed from V and 0 bases from J, the gap between germline ends came to 12 bases. The CDR3 extends over 16 amino acids. Germline lookup yields CDR1 LNHDA and CDR2 SQIVND (reference sequence). CDR3 nucleotides: TGTGCCAGTAGTATAGTGGGGGACAACCTGAACACTGAAGCTTTCTTT. Translated, it gives CASSIVGDNLNTEAFF.

The chain employs TRBV5-4 and TRBJ2-2; D is possibly TRBD1 (6 bases). Germline V lookup: CDR1 SGHNT, CDR2 YYREEE (reference sequence). CDR3 size: 17 residues. Trimming cost V 1 base and J 4 bases, with 17 bases left between them. DNA of the CDR3: TGTGCCAGCAGCTTGATGCAAGTTCCAGGGGTCACCGGGGAGCTGTTTTTT. Protein sequence: CASSLMQVPGVTGELFF.

The J gene is TRBJ1-1, the V gene TRBV5-1, with unresolved D. The germline CDR1 and CDR2 sequences are SGHRS and YFSETQ. V was pared by 0 bases and J by 3 bases, with 12 bases between. There are 15 residues in the CDR3. The CDR3 DNA sequence: TGCGCCAGCAGCTTGGAGGGCCCGGAGGACACTGAAGCTTTCTTT. Amino acids: CASSLEGPEDTEAFF.

V usage is TRBV6-5 and J usage is TRBJ2-7; TRBD2 is a possible D gene (6 bases). There are 13 residues in the CDR3. Germline V gives CDR1 MNHEY, CDR2 SVGAGI. The V gene lost 1 base and the J gene lost 6 bases, with 10 bases spanning the gap. The CDR3 DNA reads as TGTGCCAGCAGTTACTATAGGGACTGCGAGCAGTACTTC. Its protein is CASSYYRDCEQYF.

The J gene is TRBJ1-2, the V gene TRBV27, with no clear D. The germline V and J ends were trimmed by 5 bases and 4 bases, with 17 bases remaining between them. The CDR3 extends over 15 amino acids. In germline, CDR1 is MNHEY, CDR2 SMNVEV (reference sequence). CDR3 region: CASSVAPEPFYGYTF. CDR3 bases: TGTGCCAGCAGTGTAGCCCCGGAACCCTTCTATGGCTACACCTTC.

Turning to this clone: Additional DNA sequences in this sample encode the identical CDR3. The rearrangement joins TRBV27 to TRBJ2-7; D is unclear. V lost 6 bases and J lost 7, with 10 bases in between. CDR1 is MNHEY and CDR2 is SMNVEV in the germline V gene (reference sequence). The CDR3 consists of 11 residues. The DNA for the CDR3 is TGTGCCAGCAGCTTCGGTCGGGAGCAGTACTTC. It encodes CASSFGREQYF.

This clone appeared a single time. The chain uses TRBV19 and TRBJ1-1; TRBD1 aligns across 7 bases. The CDR3 loop spans 13 amino acids. Trimming cost V 6 bases and J 10 bases; bases outside gene matches: 11. Germline lookup yields CDR1 LNHDA and CDR2 SQIVND (reference sequence). The CDR3 bases are TGTGCCAGTAGAAATGACAGGGTGGTCAGAGCTTTCTTT. This codes for CASRNDRVVRAFF.

This rearrangement joins TRBV11-2 to TRBJ2-7, with 11 bases aligning to TRBD2. Germline V gene data show CDR1 as SGHAT and CDR2 as FQNNGV. Trimming at V came to 2 bases and at J to 3 bases, leaving 15 bases not matched to a gene. This CDR3 is 19 amino acids long. As DNA, the CDR3 is TGTGCCAGCAGCTTAAACGGTCTGTCTAGCGGGGGGCGAATCTACGAGCAGTACTTC. Its translation is CASSLNGLSSGGRIYEQYF.

The V gene is TRBV4-3, the J gene TRBJ2-5, with D unclear. The CDR3 is made up of 14 amino acids. Germline V lookup: CDR1 LGHNA, CDR2 YSLEER. Trimming stripped 1 base from V and 0 bases from J, with 6 bases between. CDR3 sequence (DNA): TGCGCCAGCAGCCAAGTTCCGTACCAAGAGACCCAGTACTTC. The encoded protein is CASSQVPYQETQYF.

This chain links TRBV19 with TRBJ1-5; the D is unclear. Germline CDR1 LNHDA, CDR2 SQIVND (reference sequence). Trimming cost V 6 bases and J 3 bases, with 9 bases left between them. The CDR3 extends over 13 amino acids. CDR3 residues: CASSRGTNQPQHF. DNA of the CDR3: TGTGCCAGTAGCCGCGGTACCAATCAGCCCCAGCATTTT.

The chain has TRBV7-8 and TRBJ2-5; tentatively, D is TRBD2 (6 bases). CDR1 and CDR2 (germline): SGHVS, FQNEAQ. CDR3 length: 19 residues. The V end was cut by 0 bases, the J end by 5 bases, with 25 bases between. DNA of the CDR3: TGTGCCAGCAGCTTAGCCAGTTGGGGAGCTAGCGTAAAAGAGGAGACCCAGTACTTC. This encodes CASSLASWGASVKEETQYF.

This rearrangement joins TRBV9 to TRBJ1-1, with D perhaps matching TRBD1 (6 bases). Germline V lookup: CDR1 SGDLS, CDR2 YYNGEE. Trimming took 1 base from V and 9 from J, leaving 22 bases between them. The CDR3 is 16 amino acids. The DNA of the CDR3 is TGTGCCAGCAGCGTATACAGGGCAAGACGCCCCTACCAAGCTTTCTTT. Amino acids: CASSVYRARRPYQAFF.

V gene TRBV14 combines with J gene TRBJ1-5; D perhaps matches TRBD1 (5 bases). The CDR3 is 20 residues long. V lost 4 bases to trimming and J lost 0 bases, with 25 bases between them. Germline V CDR1 and CDR2: SGHDN, FVKESK. CDR3 amino acids: CASSRDSQADRYYSNQPQHF. The CDR3 DNA follows: TGTGCCAGCAGCCGGGACTCACAGGCGGACCGCTATTATAGCAATCAGCCCCAGCATTTT.

This chain uses TRBV28 with TRBJ2-7; D perhaps matches TRBD2 (6 bases). The length of the CDR3 is 16 residues. From germline, CDR1 is MDHEN and CDR2 SYDVKM. With 5 bases removed from V and 1 base from J, the gap between germline ends came to 18 bases. CDR3 amino acids: CASSLEGAGWSYEQYF. CDR3 nucleotide sequence: TGTGCCAGCAGTCTCGAAGGTGCGGGGTGGTCCTACGAGCAGTACTTC.

V and J are TRBV29-1 and TRBJ2-7; 10 nucleotides match TRBD1. CDR3 size: 14 residues. J gave up 6 bases and V 2 bases, and 7 bases lay outside the gene matches. Germline CDR1 is SQVTM and CDR2 is ANQGSEA. The CDR3 DNA follows: TGCAGCGTTGAAACACTTAGGACAGGGGGCGAGCAGTACTTC. Its protein product is CSVETLRTGGEQYF.

J is TRBJ1-2 and V is TRBV5-6; 9 bases are a match to TRBD1. Germline V lookup: CDR1 SGHDT, CDR2 YYEEEE. The CDR3 spans 15 residues. V was clipped by 4 bases and J by 8 bases; unmatched bases: 12. In nucleotides, the CDR3 is TGTGCCAGCAGCATAAGACAGGGGGTAACACCCGGCTACACCTTC. Translated, it gives CASSIRQGVTPGYTF. Full variable domain (rest looked up from reference TRBV5-6 and TRBJ1-2): DAGVTQSPTHLIKTRGQQVTLRCSPKSGHDTVSWYQQALGQGPQFIFQYYEEEERQRGNFPDRFSGHQFPNYSSELNVNALLLGDSALYLCASSIRQGVTPGYTFGSGTRLTVV.

V gene TRBV29-1 combines with J gene TRBJ1-2; D is perhaps TRBD1 (6 bases). This CDR3 has 12 residues. Trimming removed 5 bases from V and 2 bases from J, with 9 bases in between. CDR1 and CDR2 (germline): SQVTM, ANQGSEA. This CDR3 is CSVRDINYGYTF. Here the CDR3 DNA reads TGCAGCGTTAGGGACATCAACTATGGCTACACCTTC. The full variable domain, in which reference TRBV29-1 and TRBJ1-2 provide the parts outside the CDR3, is SAVISQKPSRDICQRGTSLTIQCQVDSQVTMMFWYRQQPGQSLTLIATANQGSEATYESGFVIDKFPISRPNLTFSTLTVSNMSPEDSSIYLCSVRDINYGYTFGSGTRLTVV.

The J gene is TRBJ1-3, the V gene TRBV5-6, with 9 bases aligning to TRBD1. Per the germline V gene, CDR1 is SGHDT and CDR2 is YYEEEE. The CDR3 contains 18 residues. The junction had 9 bases not matched to a gene; V was cut back by 2 bases and J by 0 bases. DNA of the CDR3: TGTGCCAGCAGCTTATCGAGACAGGGGGTCCACTCTGGAAACACCATATATTTT. The encoded protein is CASSLSRQGVHSGNTIYF.

The CDR3 coding sequence is TGTGCCAGCAGTGAAGGGGCAGACCTAGCCAAAAACATTCAGTACTTC. Translated, it gives CASSEGADLAKNIQYF. This chain connects TRBV2 to TRBJ2-4; no clear D gene. Trimming removed 1 base from V and 0 bases from J, with 10 bases in between. Germline V gene data show CDR1 as SNHLY and CDR2 as FYNNEI. This CDR3 is built from 16 residues.

The rearrangement links TRBV7-9 to TRBJ2-7, with D perhaps matching TRBD2 (6 bases). Trimming removed 10 bases from V and 6 bases from J, with 19 bases in between. This CDR3 is built from 13 residues. Per the germline V gene, CDR1 is SEHNR and CDR2 is FQNEAQ (reference sequence). As DNA, the CDR3 is TGTGCCACCCGGGACTTTGGCCTTCGCGAGCAGTACTTC. Amino acid sequence: CATRDFGLREQYF.

The chain combines TRBV7-2 with TRBJ2-5, with D tentatively TRBD1 (5 bases). This CDR3 spans 15 amino acids. The V end lost 5 bases, the J end lost 3 bases, and 16 bases lay between the germline ends. Germline lookup yields CDR1 SGHTA and CDR2 FQGNSA. The CDR3 DNA sequence: TGTGCCAGCAGCGCACCAGGGAATGGAGAAGAGACCCAGTACTTC. Protein: CASSAPGNGEETQYF. The whole variable domain, remainder taken from reference TRBV7-2 and TRBJ2-5, is GAGVSQSPSNKVTEKGKDVELRCDPISGHTALYWYRQSLGQGLEFLIYFQGNSAPDKSGLPSDRFSAERTGGSVSTLTIQRTQQEDSAVYLCASSAPGNGEETQYFGPGTRLLVL.

The chain has TRBV4-1 and TRBJ2-7, with TRBD2 matching 9 bases. Trimming removed 0 bases from V and 3 bases from J; junction bases left unmatched: 9. CDR1 and CDR2 (germline): MGHRA, YSYEKL. CDR3 length equals 17 residues. The DNA for the CDR3 is TGCGCCAGCAGCCAAGATGGGTGGGGACTAGCAATCTACGAGCAGTACTTC. It specifies CASSQDGWGLAIYEQYF.

The chain links TRBV6-5 to TRBJ1-1; TRBD1 might be the D (5 bases). V was clipped by 2 bases and J by 6 bases, with 16 bases between them. Germline loops: CDR1 MNHEY, CDR2 SVGAGI. This CDR3 region has 15 residues. The DNA of the CDR3 is TGTGCCAGCAGTTACACACCAGGGATTCTCGCTGAAGCTTTCTTT. This translates into CASSYTPGILAEAFF.

The chain is built from TRBV5-6 and TRBJ2-7; 8 nucleotides match TRBD1. Germline V gives CDR1 SGHDT, CDR2 YYEEEE. The CDR3 consists of 14 residues. The V gene end was trimmed by 3 bases and the J gene end by 1 base; junction bases not matched to a gene: 3. For the CDR3, the DNA is TGTGCCAGCAGCTCCCGGACAGGGTCCTACGAGCAGTACTTC. Translation gives CASSSRTGSYEQYF.

In DNA, the CDR3 is TGTGCCTGGAAGAGCGATGAAAAACTGTTTTTT. Its protein product is CAWKSDEKLFF. The chain employs TRBV30 and TRBJ1-4; D remains unclear. V dropped 4 bases and J dropped 6 bases, with 6 bases sitting between them. CDR3 length: 11 residues. Germline CDR1 and CDR2: GTSNPN and SVGIG (reference sequence).

This clone has a single count. The chain recombines TRBV4-1 with TRBJ1-1; D gene uncertain. The CDR3 extends over 16 amino acids. Germline CDR1 reads MGHRA; CDR2 reads YSYEKL. Trimming left V 1 base short and J 4 bases short, with 16 bases between. The CDR3 DNA reads as TGCGCCAGCAGCCAAGTGGGCCAAACCTCCCCCACTGAAGCTTTCTTT. It encodes CASSQVGQTSPTEAFF.

The chain is built from TRBV19 and TRBJ1-2, with D tentatively TRBD1 (6 bases). This CDR3 comprises 15 residues. Germline V lookup: CDR1 LNHDA, CDR2 SQIVND (reference sequence). The V gene lost 3 bases and the J gene lost 0 bases, with 11 bases spanning the gap. The DNA for the CDR3 is TGTGCCAGTAGTATCCGACAGGAAGCTAACTATGGCTACACCTTC. As protein: CASSIRQEANYGYTF.

The chain has TRBV5-4 and TRBJ1-6, with 11 bases matching TRBD1. The V and J ends lost 0 bases and 7 bases, in that order; junction bases with no gene match: 6. The germline CDR1 and CDR2 sequences are SGHNT and YYREEE (reference sequence). This CDR3 region has 17 residues. CDR3 DNA: TGTGCCAGCAGCTTGGCGGACAGGGGGCTTGAGAATTCACCCCTCCACTTT. Protein product: CASSLADRGLENSPLHF.

V and J are TRBV6-1 and TRBJ2-7; 8 bases are a match to TRBD1. This CDR3 has 14 amino acids. CDR1 is MNHNS and CDR2 is SASEGT in the germline V gene. V was pared by 6 bases and J by 4 bases, with 8 bases of the junction left unmatched. DNA for the CDR3: TGTGCCAGCAGGCATGAGGACAGGGTATACGAGCAGTACTTC. It is translated as CASRHEDRVYEQYF.

J is TRBJ2-4 and V is TRBV4-3; 7 bases are a match to TRBD1. Germline CDR1 reads LGHNA; CDR2 reads YSLEER. The CDR3 consists of 15 residues. V was clipped by 3 bases and J by 8 bases; unmatched bases: 10. For the CDR3, the DNA is TGCGCCAGCAGCCATCAGACAGGGCCGAGGGACATTCAGTACTTC. Its translation is CASSHQTGPRDIQYF.